These 32 T cell receptor beta chains were sequenced from one sample in a study of T cells in Graves' hyperthyroidism and ophthalmopathy. Researchers took RNA transcripts and amplified the TCR beta CDR3 regions from them. A set of HTBI primers served as the primers for a first-round RT-PCR of the TCR CDR3. TCRdb re-called the multiplex PCR reads through MiXCR, storing one row per CDR3 protein. Altogether 360,000 or so distinct CDR3 sequences are present, 12% to 15% being singletons, with the ten largest covering roughly a fifth. The sequenced sample was blood. The receptors were sampled from an older woman with Graves' ophthalmopathy.

As DNA, the CDR3 is TGCAGCGTTGAAGATCAGGAAGGAAACACCATATATTTT. Amino acids: CSVEDQEGNTIYF. The V and J genes are TRBV29-1 and TRBJ1-3, with D unresolved. CDR3 size: 13 residues. In germline, CDR1 is SQVTM, CDR2 ANQGSEA. The V and J ends lost 0 bases and 4 bases respectively, with 7 bases between them.

A note on this clonotype: Compared with germline, one end of the junction differs, possibly owing to a read error. The chain couples TRBV15 to TRBJ2-7, with TRBD1 matching 9 bases. From germline, CDR1 is LNHNV and CDR2 YYDKDF (reference sequence). The CDR3 loop spans 15 amino acids. The CDR3 spells CATSREGTGSYEQCF. For the CDR3, the DNA is TGTGCCACCAGCAGAGAGGGGACAGGGTCCTACGAGCAGTGCTTC.

The chain employs TRBV20-1 and TRBJ1-1, with D possibly being TRBD1 (6 bases). The CDR3 is made up of 13 amino acids. V lost 5 bases, J lost 3 bases, and 13 bases lay in between. The germline V gene has CDR1 DFQATT and CDR2 SNEGSKA (reference sequence). CDR3 loop: CSAFGGGDTEAFF. In nucleotides, the CDR3 is TGCAGTGCTTTCGGGGGGGGCGACACTGAAGCTTTCTTT.

V gene TRBV5-1 combines with J gene TRBJ2-5; 12 nucleotides match TRBD2. The J segment lost 2 bases and the V segment lost 1 base, leaving 6 bases of the junction unmatched. The germline CDR1 and CDR2 sequences are SGHRS and YFSETQ. CDR3 length: 17 amino acids. In DNA, the CDR3 is TGCGCCAGCAGCTTGTCTCCTCTAGCGGGAGGGCAAGAGACCCAGTACTTC. Translated: CASSLSPLAGGQETQYF.

This clonotype appeared once. One end of the junction varies from germline; a read error may be responsible. The CDR3 region is CASSYPDRHSYEQYF. In nucleotides, the CDR3 is TGTGCCAGCAGCTATCCGGACAGGCACTCCTACGAGCAGTACTTC. The rearrangement uses TRBV5-1 and TRBJ2-7; 7 nucleotides agree with TRBD1. This CDR3 has 15 amino acids. Germline V gene data show CDR1 as SGHRS and CDR2 as YFSETQ.

This clonotype turned up a few times. The V gene is TRBV28, the J gene TRBJ1-5; the D is unclear. This CDR3 is 15 amino acids long. The ends were cut back, 3 bases at V and 0 bases at J, with 9 bases in the middle. In germline, CDR1 is MDHEN, CDR2 SYDVKM. CDR3 protein: CASSFWVNSNQPQHF. In DNA form, the CDR3 reads TGTGCCAGCAGTTTTTGGGTAAATAGCAATCAGCCCCAGCATTTT.

A word on this clonotype: A much larger clone differs by one base, so this may be a read error. The rearrangement joins TRBV30 to TRBJ2-5; 7 bases are a match to TRBD2. Germline V gene lookup returns CDR1 GTSNPN and CDR2 SVGIG (reference sequence). This CDR3 region has 14 residues. The CDR3 region has the DNA TGTTCCTGGAGTGTACTCAGCGGGAAAGAGACCCAGTACTTC. Amino acid sequence: CSWSVLSGKETQYF.

This clonotype showed up just a few times. The CDR3 does not close with the conserved phenylalanine or tryptophan, likely indicating a read error. The chain uses TRBV27 and TRBJ1-5; no clear D. This CDR3 region has 16 residues. Germline V CDR1 and CDR2: MNHEY, SMNVEV (reference sequence). Trimming removed 5 bases from V and 1 base from J, with 15 bases in between. CDR3 region: CASSPRGGNSNQPQHS. The CDR3 DNA follows: TGTGCCAGCAGTCCTCGGGGAGGGAACAGCAATCAGCCCCAGCATTCT.

This chain links TRBV6-1 with TRBJ2-6; 7 bases are a match to TRBD1. V was pared by 6 bases and J by 1 base, with 3 bases of the junction left unmatched. CDR1 and CDR2 from the germline V gene are MNHNS and SASEGT. CDR3 length equals 15 residues. The chain's CDR3 is CASRPTGSGANVLTF. CDR3 DNA sequence: TGTGCCAGCAGACCGACAGGGTCTGGGGCCAACGTCCTGACTTTC.

CDR3 sequence (DNA): TGTGCCAGTAGCGGGGGACAGTTGAACACTGAAGCTTTCTTT. Amino acid sequence: CASSGGQLNTEAFF. The J gene is TRBJ1-1, the V gene TRBV19, with TRBD1 identical over 7 bases. Germline V gene sequence: CDR1 LNHDA, CDR2 SQIVND (reference sequence). With V trimmed by 6 bases and J by 0 bases, 4 bases remained unmatched. This CDR3 has 14 amino acids.

In its sample, this clonotype was seen a few times. The chain has TRBV10-1 and TRBJ2-1; D is undetermined. With 0 bases removed from V and 0 bases from J, the gap between germline ends came to 9 bases. Germline V gives CDR1 WNHNN, CDR2 SYGVQD (reference sequence). The CDR3 runs to 16 residues. The chain's CDR3 is CASSESTPSSYNEQFF. CDR3 nucleotides: TGCGCCAGCAGTGAGTCGACTCCCAGCTCCTACAATGAGCAGTTCTTC.

This clonotype was seen many times. The chain has TRBV28 and TRBJ2-5; perhaps TRBD1 as D (5 bases). The CDR3 runs 11 residues. Germline CDR1 reads MDHEN; CDR2 reads SYDVKM. The V end was cut by 7 bases, the J end by 4 bases, with 7 bases between. The chain's CDR3 is CASKGRETQYF. The CDR3 DNA reads as TGTGCCAGCAAGGGGCGAGAGACCCAGTACTTC.

This clonotype was detected many times. The chain carries TRBV7-9 and TRBJ2-7; 10 positions match TRBD2. CDR3 length: 18 residues. Germline CDR1 reads SEHNR; CDR2 reads FQNEAQ (reference sequence). Trimming removed 5 bases from V and 2 bases from J; junction bases left unmatched: 15. DNA for the CDR3: TGTGCCAGCAGCATGCCGCTTACCGAGCGGGAGGGCCCCTACGAGCAGTACTTC. This sequence encodes CASSMPLTEREGPYEQYF.

This rearrangement joins TRBV19 to TRBJ2-2; D is uncertain. This CDR3 contains 14 residues. Germline V gene sequence: CDR1 LNHDA, CDR2 SQIVND (reference sequence). Trimming took off 0 bases at V and 6 bases at J, with 8 bases between the two ends. This CDR3 reads CASSIESFPGELFF. The CDR3 DNA is TGTGCCAGTAGTATAGAATCATTCCCCGGGGAGCTGTTTTTT.

This clonotype was observed many times. The chain links TRBV2 to TRBJ1-4; D not resolved. CDR1 is SNHLY and CDR2 is FYNNEI in the germline V gene. V was shortened by 5 bases and J by 7 bases, with 20 bases between the two germline ends. The CDR3 extends over 16 amino acids. The DNA for the CDR3 is TGTGCCAGCAGTTTTGGAGGTGGACGGACCTCTGAAAAACTGTTTTTT. Protein sequence: CASSFGGGRTSEKLFF.

This clonotype occurred many times. This chain joins TRBV5-1 and TRBJ2-7, with D unresolved. V dropped 1 base and J dropped 0 bases, with 2 bases sitting between them. The CDR3 extends over 12 amino acids. Germline values: CDR1 SGHRS, CDR2 YFSETQ. The CDR3 DNA reads TGCGCCAGCAGCTTGCACTCCTACGAGCAGTACTTC. Its protein is CASSLHSYEQYF.

This clonotype occurred a few times. The rearrangement uses TRBV14 and TRBJ1-1, with D uncertain. Germline V lookup: CDR1 SGHDN, CDR2 FVKESK. Trimming left V 0 bases short and J 4 bases short, with 6 bases between. CDR3 size: 13 residues. This chain's CDR3 is CASSQDEITEAFF. As DNA, the CDR3 is TGTGCCAGCAGCCAAGACGAGATCACTGAAGCTTTCTTT.

In its sample, this clonotype was seen a few times. This chain links TRBV9 with TRBJ2-1; D not certain. Germline V gene lookup returns CDR1 SGDLS and CDR2 YYNGEE. This CDR3 is 16 amino acids long. V was cut by 4 bases and J by 1 base, with 15 bases left in between. The CDR3 DNA reads TGTGCCAGCAGCCACCCACTCCGTTCTTCCTACAATGAGCAGTTCTTC. Its protein product is CASSHPLRSSYNEQFF.

This clonotype has ten or more counts. V gene TRBV12-3 or TRBV12-4 combines with J gene TRBJ2-7, with 12 bases that match TRBD1. The J segment lost 3 bases and the V segment lost 6 bases, leaving 3 bases of the junction unmatched. This CDR3 is built from 14 residues. The CDR3 sequence is CASRGTGGSYEQYF. CDR3 DNA: TGTGCCAGCAGGGGGACAGGGGGCAGCTACGAGCAGTACTTC.

The sample holds a few counts of this clonotype. A much larger clonotype is one base distant, so this may be a read error. The chain links TRBV11-2 to TRBJ2-3; D uncertain. Germline V gives CDR1 SGHAT, CDR2 FQNNGV. The ends were cut back, 0 bases at V and 5 bases at J, with 21 bases in the middle. The CDR3 sequence is 18 residues long. The CDR3 loop is CASSLDRWASYPQDTQYF. The CDR3 DNA follows: TGTGCCAGCAGCTTAGATCGGTGGGCTAGTTATCCCCAAGATACGCAGTATTTT.

This clonotype was seen repeatedly, ten times or more. The chain recombines TRBV2 with TRBJ2-7, with D possibly being TRBD1 or TRBD2 (5 bases each). V lost 6 bases and J 7 bases, leaving 19 bases between the germline ends. Germline CDR1 SNHLY, CDR2 FYNNEI. The CDR3 sequence is 14 residues long. CDR3 region: CASRRRDRRGEQYF. CDR3 nucleotides: TGTGCCAGCAGGAGACGGGACCGAAGAGGGGAGCAGTACTTC.

The table lists this clonotype with many counts. V and J are TRBV18 and TRBJ2-7; 7 nucleotides line up with TRBD1. After removal of 3 bases from V and 1 base from J, the junction contained 3 bases not matched to a gene. Germline CDR1 reads KGHSH; CDR2 reads LQKENI. This CDR3 region has 14 residues. CDR3 region: CASSPGDSSYEQYF. The CDR3, as DNA: TGTGCCAGCTCACCGGGGGACAGTTCCTACGAGCAGTACTTC.

This clonotype turned up a few times. V gene TRBV19 combines with J gene TRBJ2-1; tentative D call: TRBD2 (6 bases). CDR3 length: 16 residues. V was trimmed by 5 bases and J by 4 bases, leaving 18 bases between them. The V gene's germline CDR1 is LNHDA and CDR2 SQIVND (reference sequence). This CDR3 reads CASSLAGLTIYNEQFF. The CDR3 DNA reads as TGTGCCAGTAGTCTGGCGGGACTCACTATTTACAATGAGCAGTTCTTC.

V is TRBV6-1 and J is TRBJ2-7; possibly TRBD1 for D (6 bases). The CDR3 loop spans 15 amino acids. V was pared by 6 bases and J by 6 bases, with 21 bases between. Germline V lookup: CDR1 MNHNS, CDR2 SASEGT. CDR3 nucleotides: TGTGCCAGCAGAACCAACCGGGACATTGGAGGCGAGCAGTACTTC. This codes for CASRTNRDIGGEQYF.

This clonotype was counted ten times or more. The J gene is TRBJ2-1, the V gene TRBV3-1; TRBD2 might be the D (5 bases). Trimming cost V 6 bases and J 9 bases, with 12 bases left between them. Germline V gene data show CDR1 as LGHDT and CDR2 as YNNKEL (reference sequence). The CDR3 has 12 amino acids. CDR3 nucleotide sequence: TGTGCCAGCAGTTACTCCCGGGGTGAGCAGTTCTTC. This sequence encodes CASSYSRGEQFF.

This chain links TRBV6-1 with TRBJ2-1; weak D call: TRBD2 (5 bases). The CDR3 covers 14 residues. V lost 5 bases and J 4 bases, leaving 12 bases between the germline ends. CDR1 MNHNS and CDR2 SASEGT come from the germline V gene. CDR3 sequence reads: CASSPGIRYNEQFF. The CDR3 bases are TGTGCCAGCAGTCCCGGGATAAGATACAATGAGCAGTTCTTC.

This chain joins TRBV29-1 and TRBJ2-1; TRBD2 matches 9 bases. Unmatched junction bases numbered 8, after V lost 4 bases and J lost 4 bases. In germline, CDR1 is SQVTM, CDR2 ANQGSEA. This CDR3 contains 15 residues. CDR3 loop: CSVVRLAEMYNEQFF. The CDR3 DNA sequence: TGCAGCGTTGTGCGACTAGCGGAAATGTACAATGAGCAGTTCTTC.

This chain uses TRBV10-2 with TRBJ2-5; no clear D. This CDR3 spans 14 amino acids. V lost 4 bases to trimming and J lost 5 bases, with 14 bases between them. Germline V gene lookup returns CDR1 WSHSY and CDR2 SAAADI. The CDR3 DNA is TGCGCCAGCAGTGGAGGCGGTCCCCAGGAGACCCAGTACTTC. Protein product: CASSGGGPQETQYF.

Concerning this clonotype itself: This may stem from a read error, because a much larger clone lies one nucleotide away. The chain couples TRBV6-1 to TRBJ2-5; D perhaps matches TRBD1 (7 bases). Trimming left V 6 bases short and J 5 bases short, with 16 bases between. CDR3 length: 14 amino acids. The germline gives CDR1 MNHNS, CDR2 SASEGT. The CDR3 sequence is CASRPDRAGETQYF. DNA for the CDR3: TGTGCCAGCAGACCCGACAGGGCGGGGGAGACCCAGTACTTC.

This clonotype was seen at least ten times. V is TRBV6-1 and J is TRBJ2-1; TRBD2 might be the D (6 bases). The CDR3 has 16 residues. The germline CDR1 and CDR2 sequences are MNHNS and SASEGT. V gave up 6 bases and J gave up 4 bases, with 19 bases separating them. Written as DNA, the CDR3 is TGTGCCAGCAGGGAGCGGGTGGGAGTACCGTACAATGAGCAGTTCTTC. The encoded protein is CASRERVGVPYNEQFF.

This clonotype was detected ten times or more. This chain links TRBV27 with TRBJ2-3; D is unresolved. Germline CDR1 is MNHEY and CDR2 is SMNVEV (reference sequence). This CDR3 comprises 13 residues. Trimming took off 6 bases at V and 1 base at J, with 8 bases between the two ends. The CDR3 nucleotides read TGTGCCAGCAGCTTGACACGCACAGATACGCAGTATTTT. Its translation: CASSLTRTDTQYF.

This clonotype showed up many times. This sequence joins TRBV7-9 and TRBJ2-7; TRBD1 matches at 8 bases. The CDR3 extends over 15 amino acids. CDR1 is SEHNR, CDR2 FQNEAQ, per germline (reference sequence). Trimming removed 7 bases from V and 0 bases from J; junction bases left unmatched: 8. Here the CDR3 reads CASTKPGTGSYEQYF. DNA for the CDR3: TGTGCCAGCACTAAACCCGGGACAGGCTCCTACGAGCAGTACTTC.